This passage covers 16 T cell receptor beta chains from one sample sequenced in a study of T cells in Graves' hyperthyroidism and ophthalmopathy. The CDR3 regions of TCR beta were amplified from RNA transcripts. With the HTBI primer set, the TCR CDR3 went through a first round of RT-PCR. TCRdb itself ran the multiplex PCR reads through MiXCR, one entry per CDR3 protein. The data contain approximately 520,000 distinct CDR3 sequences, 24% of them singletons. The sample was blood. These TCRs come from a woman aged 25 to 39 with Graves' ophthalmopathy.

This clonotype was found many times. The chain couples TRBV6-5 to TRBJ2-7; 8 nucleotides line up with TRBD1. CDR1 MNHEY and CDR2 SVGAGI come from the germline V gene. The CDR3 is 15 residues long. J gave up 6 bases and V 0 bases, and 7 bases lay outside the gene matches. CDR3 protein: CASSYSRTGKSEQYF. CDR3 DNA sequence: TGTGCCAGCAGTTACTCAAGGACAGGGAAATCCGAGCAGTACTTC.

This clonotype has at least ten counts. The rearrangement uses TRBV6-1 and TRBJ1-2; 7 nucleotides match TRBD1. CDR3 length: 13 residues. The junction had 4 bases not matched to a gene; V was cut back by 4 bases and J by 5 bases. The V gene's germline CDR1 is MNHNS and CDR2 SASEGT. CDR3: CASSAGTDYGYTF. CDR3 sequence (DNA): TGTGCCAGCAGTGCAGGGACAGATTATGGCTACACCTTC.

This clonotype was found a few times. This chain connects TRBV24-1 to TRBJ1-5, with a tentative D call TRBD1 (6 bases). Trimming removed 6 bases from V and 2 bases from J, with 13 bases in between. Germline CDR1 is KGHDR and CDR2 is SFDVKD. This CDR3 has 15 residues. This CDR3 reads CATSPGQGGNQPQHF. DNA for the CDR3: TGTGCCACCAGTCCGGGACAAGGGGGCAATCAGCCCCAGCATTTT.

In its sample, this clonotype was seen a few times. The chain couples TRBV20-1 to TRBJ1-1, with D maybe TRBD1 (5 bases). Germline CDR1 is DFQATT and CDR2 is SNEGSKA (reference sequence). The CDR3 totals 12 residues. The V end was cut by 6 bases, the J end by 6 bases, with 14 bases between. CDR3 sequence reads: CSARSTVPEAFF. CDR3 bases: TGCAGTGCCCGCTCGACAGTACCTGAAGCTTTCTTT.

This clonotype was recorded a few times. The chain carries TRBV11-2 and TRBJ1-2; 7 bases agree with TRBD1. The CDR3 spans 15 residues. J was trimmed by 8 bases and V by 5 bases; bases with no gene match: 14. Germline CDR1 SGHAT, CDR2 FQNNGV. This chain's CDR3 is CASSPETGTRFGYTF. The CDR3 nucleotides are TGTGCCAGCAGCCCAGAGACAGGGACTCGGTTCGGCTACACCTTC.

This clonotype came up many times. The V and J genes are TRBV11-2 and TRBJ1-6; possibly TRBD1 for D (6 bases). V was shortened by 3 bases and J by 9 bases, with 15 bases between the two germline ends. In germline, CDR1 is SGHAT, CDR2 FQNNGV. CDR3 length equals 15 residues. This CDR3 reads CASSFTTGIGSPLHF. For the CDR3, the DNA is TGTGCCAGCAGCTTCACGACAGGAATAGGTTCACCCCTCCACTTT.

The sample holds many counts of this clonotype. The chain employs TRBV6-1 and TRBJ1-5; no definite D call. Trimming shortened V by 4 bases and J by 4 bases, and 11 bases separated the two germline ends. The CDR3 length is 14 residues. Per the germline V gene, CDR1 is MNHNS and CDR2 is SASEGT. The CDR3 nucleotides are TGTGCCAGCAGTGGAGCGCCCGGGAATCAGCCCCAGCATTTT. Encoded protein: CASSGAPGNQPQHF.

The V call is TRBV28, the J call TRBJ2-7; 8 bases map to TRBD2. With V trimmed by 8 bases and J by 0 bases, 12 bases remained unmatched. Germline-derived CDR1 and CDR2 are MDHEN and SYDVKM. The CDR3 sequence is 16 residues long. In DNA, the CDR3 is TGTGCCAGCGGGAGGTCAATAGCGGGGAACTCCTACGAGCAGTACTTC. This sequence encodes CASGRSIAGNSYEQYF.

The V and J genes are TRBV4-1 and TRBJ1-2; D perhaps matches TRBD1 (6 bases). CDR1 is MGHRA and CDR2 is YSYEKL in the germline V gene. Trimming pared 0 bases from V and 6 bases from J, leaving 20 bases between. This CDR3 spans 17 amino acids. The CDR3 sequence: CASSQEGRRGRVDGYTF. CDR3 coding DNA: TGCGCCAGCAGCCAAGAGGGTCGCCGGGGGCGCGTCGATGGCTACACCTTC.

This clonotype was seen repeatedly, ten times or more. The gene calls are TRBV2 and TRBJ1-1; D ambiguous. V gave up 4 bases and J gave up 5 bases, with 11 bases separating them. Germline-derived CDR1 and CDR2 are SNHLY and FYNNEI. The CDR3 has 13 residues. This CDR3 reads CASSGVGGTEAFF. CDR3 DNA sequence: TGTGCCAGCAGTGGCGTGGGAGGTACTGAAGCTTTCTTT.

The V and J genes are TRBV28 and TRBJ1-5, with unresolved D. The CDR3 has 12 amino acids. Trimming cost V 3 bases and J 6 bases, with 6 bases left between them. CDR1 is MDHEN, CDR2 SYDVKM, per germline. The CDR3 region has the DNA TGTGCCAGCAGTTTTCAACGTCAGCCCCAGCATTTT. It specifies CASSFQRQPQHF. Based on the CDR3 plus reference TRBV28 and TRBJ1-5, the full variable domain is DVKVTQSSRYLVKRTGEKVFLECVQDMDHENMFWYRQDPGLGLRLIYFSYDVKMKEKGDIPEGYSVSREKKERFSLILESASTNQTSMYLCASSFQRQPQHFGDGTRLSIL.

This clonotype has a handful of counts. The rearrangement links TRBV11-2 to TRBJ1-3, with unresolved D. CDR1 and CDR2 from the germline V gene are SGHAT and FQNNGV. Trimming shortened V by 0 bases and J by 2 bases, and 14 bases separated the two germline ends. The CDR3 extends over 17 amino acids. CDR3 in amino acids: CASSLEWDQKAGNTIYF. The CDR3 DNA follows: TGTGCCAGCAGCTTAGAGTGGGATCAGAAGGCTGGAAACACCATATATTTT.

In this sample, this clonotype turned up many times. The chain recombines TRBV20-1 with TRBJ1-3; 9 bases fit TRBD1. CDR3 length equals 14 residues. V gave up 2 bases and J gave up 5 bases; unmatched junction bases: 4. Germline V gene data show CDR1 as DFQATT and CDR2 as SNEGSKA (reference sequence). The CDR3 DNA sequence: TGCAGTGCTAGAACGGACAGGGGTAGAAACACCATATATTTT. It codes for CSARTDRGRNTIYF.

This clonotype was found a few times. This chain links TRBV3-1 with TRBJ1-5; tentatively, D is TRBD1 (6 bases). The ends were cut back, 8 bases at V and 2 bases at J, with 7 bases in the middle. Germline CDR1 LGHDT, CDR2 YNNKEL (reference sequence). CDR3 size: 12 residues. The CDR3 spells CASGQRNQPQHF. In nucleotides, the CDR3 is TGTGCCAGCGGACAGCGCAATCAGCCCCAGCATTTT.

This clonotype came up many times. V gene TRBV30 combines with J gene TRBJ2-5; 8 nucleotides agree with TRBD2. The CDR3 contains 14 residues. The germline CDR1 and CDR2 sequences are GTSNPN and SVGIG (reference sequence). With V trimmed by 0 bases and J by 2 bases, 2 bases remained unmatched. The CDR3 coding sequence is TGTGCCTGGAGTGTAAGCGGGGGACAAGAGACCCAGTACTTC. It specifies CAWSVSGGQETQYF. Supplemented by reference TRBV30 and TRBJ2-5, the full variable domain reads SQTIHQWPATLVQPVGSPLSLECTVEGTSNPNLYWYRQAAGRGLQLLFYSVGIGQISSEVPQNLSASRPQDRQFILSSKKLLLSDSGFYLCAWSVSGGQETQYFGPGTRLLVL.

This clonotype was counted ten times or more. One junction end disagrees with the germline gene, perhaps due to a read error. This sequence joins TRBV5-1 and TRBJ1-3, with a tentative D call TRBD1 (5 bases). The CDR3 has 14 residues. Germline loops: CDR1 SGHRS, CDR2 YFSETQ. The CDR3 spells CASSLGDSGNTIYF. CDR3 sequence (DNA): TGTGCCAGCAGTTTAGGGGACTCTGGAAACACCATATATTTT.